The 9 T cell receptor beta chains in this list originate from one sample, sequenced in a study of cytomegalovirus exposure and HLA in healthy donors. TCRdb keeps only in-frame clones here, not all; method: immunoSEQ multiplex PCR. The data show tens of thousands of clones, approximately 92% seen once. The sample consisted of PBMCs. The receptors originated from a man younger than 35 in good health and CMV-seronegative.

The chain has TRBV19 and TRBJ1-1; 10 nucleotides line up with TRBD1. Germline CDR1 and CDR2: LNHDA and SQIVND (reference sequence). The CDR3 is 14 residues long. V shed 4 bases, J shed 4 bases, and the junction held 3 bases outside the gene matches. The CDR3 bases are TGTGCCAGTAGTACACGGACAGGGGGCACTGAAGCTTTCTTT. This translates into CASSTRTGGTEAFF.

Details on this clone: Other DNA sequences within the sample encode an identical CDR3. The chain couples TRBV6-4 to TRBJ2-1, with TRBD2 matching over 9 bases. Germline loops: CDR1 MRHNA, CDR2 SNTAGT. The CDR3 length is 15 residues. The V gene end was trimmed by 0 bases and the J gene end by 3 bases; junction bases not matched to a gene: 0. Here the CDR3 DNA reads TGTGCCAGCAGTGACTCGACTAGCGGCTACAATGAGCAGTTCTTC. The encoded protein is CASSDSTSGYNEQFF.

The CDR3 DNA sequence: TGCGCCAGCAGACCCCTTGGGGAAAGGGTGAGGGCCAATGAGCAGTTCTTC. Translated, it gives CASRPLGERVRANEQFF. The chain carries TRBV23-1 and TRBJ2-1, with D possibly matching TRBD2 (5 bases). TRBV23-1 counts as an open reading frame of uncertain function. The CDR3 contains 17 residues. Trimming cost V 6 bases and J 6 bases, with 24 bases left between them.

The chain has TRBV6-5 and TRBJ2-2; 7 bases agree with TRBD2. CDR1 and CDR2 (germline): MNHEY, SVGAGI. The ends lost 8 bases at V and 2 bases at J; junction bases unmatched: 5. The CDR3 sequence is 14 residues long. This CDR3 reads CASREDLNTGELFF. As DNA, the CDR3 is TGTGCCAGCCGGGAGGATCTCAACACCGGGGAGCTGTTTTTT.

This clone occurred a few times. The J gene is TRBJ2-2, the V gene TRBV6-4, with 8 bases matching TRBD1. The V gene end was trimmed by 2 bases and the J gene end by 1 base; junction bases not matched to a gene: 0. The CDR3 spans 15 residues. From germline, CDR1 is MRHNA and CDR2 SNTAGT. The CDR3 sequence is CASSDGTGNTGELFF. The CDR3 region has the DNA TGTGCCAGCAGTGACGGGACAGGGAACACCGGGGAGCTGTTTTTT.

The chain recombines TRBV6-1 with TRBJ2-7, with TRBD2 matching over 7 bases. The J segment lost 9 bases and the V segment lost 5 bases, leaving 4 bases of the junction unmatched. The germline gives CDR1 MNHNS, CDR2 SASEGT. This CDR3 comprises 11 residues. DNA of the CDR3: TGTGCCAGCAGTTCCTCGGGGGGGCAGTACTTC. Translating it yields CASSSSGGQYF.

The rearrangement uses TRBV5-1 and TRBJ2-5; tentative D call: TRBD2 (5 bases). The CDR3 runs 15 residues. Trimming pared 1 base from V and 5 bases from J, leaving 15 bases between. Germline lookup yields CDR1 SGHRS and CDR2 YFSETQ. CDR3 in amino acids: CASSLNGSPGETQYF. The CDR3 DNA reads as TGCGCCAGCAGCTTGAATGGCTCCCCGGGGGAGACCCAGTACTTC. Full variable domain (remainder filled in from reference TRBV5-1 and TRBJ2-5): KAGVTQTPRYLIKTRGQQVTLSCSPISGHRSVSWYQQTPGQGLQFLFEYFSETQRNKGNFPGRFSGRQFSNSRSEMNVSTLELGDSALYLCASSLNGSPGETQYFGPGTRLLVL.

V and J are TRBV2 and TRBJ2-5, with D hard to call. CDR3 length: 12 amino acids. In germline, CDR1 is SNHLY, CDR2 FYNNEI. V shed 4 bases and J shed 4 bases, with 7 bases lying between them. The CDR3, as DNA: TGTGCCAGCAGTGTAGAGGTAGAGACCCAGTACTTC. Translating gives CASSVEVETQYF.

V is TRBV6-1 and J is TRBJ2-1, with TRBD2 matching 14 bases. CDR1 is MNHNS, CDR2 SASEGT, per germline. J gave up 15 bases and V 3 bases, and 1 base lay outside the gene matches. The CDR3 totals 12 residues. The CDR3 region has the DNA TGTGCCAGCAGTGAGGGGACTAGCGGGGGGTTCTTC. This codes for CASSEGTSGGFF.